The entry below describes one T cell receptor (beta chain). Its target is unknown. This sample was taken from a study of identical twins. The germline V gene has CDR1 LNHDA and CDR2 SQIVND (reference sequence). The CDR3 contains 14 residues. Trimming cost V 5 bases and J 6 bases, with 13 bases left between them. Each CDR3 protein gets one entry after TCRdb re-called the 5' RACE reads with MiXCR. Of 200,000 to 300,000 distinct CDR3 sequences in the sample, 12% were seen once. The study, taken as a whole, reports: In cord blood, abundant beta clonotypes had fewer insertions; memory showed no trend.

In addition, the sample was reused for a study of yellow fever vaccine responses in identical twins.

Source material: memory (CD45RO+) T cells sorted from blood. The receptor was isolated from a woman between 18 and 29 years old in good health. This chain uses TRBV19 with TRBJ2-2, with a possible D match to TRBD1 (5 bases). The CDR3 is CASSSQVGAGELFF. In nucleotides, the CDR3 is TGTGCCAGTAGTTCACAGGTTGGGGCCGGGGAGCTGTTTTTT.